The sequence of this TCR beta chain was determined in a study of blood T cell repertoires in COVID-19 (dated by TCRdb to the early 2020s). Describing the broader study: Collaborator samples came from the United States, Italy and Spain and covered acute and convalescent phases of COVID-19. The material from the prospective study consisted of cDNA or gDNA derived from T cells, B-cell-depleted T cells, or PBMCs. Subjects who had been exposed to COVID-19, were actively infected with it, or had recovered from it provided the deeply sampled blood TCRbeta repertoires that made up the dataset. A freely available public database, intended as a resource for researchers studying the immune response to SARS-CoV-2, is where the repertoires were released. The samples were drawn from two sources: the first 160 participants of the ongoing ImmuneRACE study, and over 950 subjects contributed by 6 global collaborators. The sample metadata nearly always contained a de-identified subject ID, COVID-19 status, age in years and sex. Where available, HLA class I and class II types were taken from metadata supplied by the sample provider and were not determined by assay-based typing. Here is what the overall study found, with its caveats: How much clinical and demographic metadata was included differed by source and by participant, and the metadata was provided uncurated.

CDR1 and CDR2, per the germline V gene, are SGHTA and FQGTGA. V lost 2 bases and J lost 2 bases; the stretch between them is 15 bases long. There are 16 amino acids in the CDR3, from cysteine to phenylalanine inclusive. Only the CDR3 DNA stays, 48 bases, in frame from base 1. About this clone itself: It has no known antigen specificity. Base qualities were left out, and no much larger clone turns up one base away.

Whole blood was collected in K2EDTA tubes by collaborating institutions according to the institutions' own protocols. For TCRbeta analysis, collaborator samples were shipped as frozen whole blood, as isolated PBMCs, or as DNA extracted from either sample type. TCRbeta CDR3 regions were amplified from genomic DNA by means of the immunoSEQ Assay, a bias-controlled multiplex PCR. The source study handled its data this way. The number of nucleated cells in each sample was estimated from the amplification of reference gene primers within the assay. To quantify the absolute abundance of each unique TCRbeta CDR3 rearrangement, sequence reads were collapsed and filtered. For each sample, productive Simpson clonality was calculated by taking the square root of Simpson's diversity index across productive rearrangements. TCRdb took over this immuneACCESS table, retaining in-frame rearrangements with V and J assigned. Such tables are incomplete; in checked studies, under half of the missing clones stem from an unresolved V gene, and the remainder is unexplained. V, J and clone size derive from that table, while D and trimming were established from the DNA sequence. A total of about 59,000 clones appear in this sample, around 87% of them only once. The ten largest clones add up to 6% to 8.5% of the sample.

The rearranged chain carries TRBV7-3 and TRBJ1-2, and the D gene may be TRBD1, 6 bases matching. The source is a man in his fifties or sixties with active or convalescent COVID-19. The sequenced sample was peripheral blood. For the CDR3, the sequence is CASSLLAGAGNYGYTF. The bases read TGTGCCAGCAGCTTACTGGCGGGGGCGGGAAACTATGGCTACACCTTC.